The sequence of this TCR beta chain was determined in a study of blood T cell repertoires in COVID-19. Measured with immunoSEQ multiplex PCR; TCRdb has only the in-frame clones, and not every one. Of tens of thousands of clones listed, 83% are singletons. J was trimmed by 7 bases and V by 4 bases; bases with no gene match: 25. Germline-derived CDR1 and CDR2 are SGDLS and YYNGEE. The CDR3 has 21 amino acids. The rearrangement links TRBV9 to TRBJ2-1; 11 positions agree with TRBD1. This receptor was taken from a man in his 70s with active COVID-19. The sequencing sample was made of peripheral blood. The CDR3 sequence: CASSPKGQGAVFSGIGNEQFF. The CDR3 region has the DNA TGTGCCAGCAGCCCCAAAGGACAGGGGGCTGTGTTTAGCGGGATAGGGAATGAGCAGTTCTTC. The whole variable domain, remainder taken from reference TRBV9 and TRBJ2-1, is DSGVTQTPKHLITATGQRVTLRCSPRSGDLSVYWYQQSLDQGLQFLIQYYNGEERAKGNILERFSAQQFPDLHSELNLSSLELGDSALYFCASSPKGQGAVFSGIGNEQFFGPGTRLTVL.